The sequence of this TCR beta chain was determined in a study of blood T cells in healthy people across ages. The study's findings and limits: Higher diversity, along with more naive CD4+ cells, distinguished long-lived donors from aged donors. Roughly linear declines in TCR beta diversity per million T cells occurred with age.

As to this clonotype: Its antigen is as yet unknown.

Then a second PCR, running about 7 to 11 cycles, was carried out with a sample-barcoded 5' primer and a J-beta primer mix. MiXCR, applied by TCRdb to the 5' RACE reads, yields one record per CDR3 protein. Altogether 800,000 or so distinct CDR3 sequences are present, around 50% being singletons, with the ten largest covering 15% to 20%. CDR1 and CDR2 from the germline V gene are DFQATT and SNEGSKA (reference sequence). The CDR3 contains 14 residues. The rearrangement uses TRBV20-1 and TRBJ2-1; a weak D match, TRBD2 (6 bases). The DNA end is a closer match to TRBJ2-7, so the J assignment may be wrong. Sequenced: blood. The clonotype was recovered from a man at least 80 years old in good health. The CDR3 DNA sequence: TGCAGTGCAAGGGGACTTCCCTCCTACAATGAGCAGTACTTC. Translation gives CSARGLPSYNEQYF.